One sample yielded the 21 T cell receptor beta chains listed below, sequenced in a study of blood T cell repertoires in COVID-19. Here immunoSEQ multiplex PCR was the method, and the copy in TCRdb shows in-frame clones only, minus some. Here the sample spans some 350,000 clones, around 84% being singletons. Specimen: peripheral blood. Source of these receptors: a human donor in a cohort sampled during active COVID-19.

This chain uses TRBV7-9 with TRBJ2-1; 9 bases match TRBD2. V dropped 5 bases and J dropped 6; count of bases not matched to a gene: 11. The CDR3 totals 16 residues. The V gene's germline CDR1 is SEHNR and CDR2 FQNEAQ (reference sequence). Written as DNA, the CDR3 is TGTGCCAGCAGCACACGCCCGGGACTAGCTGGCAATGAGCAGTTCTTC. The encoded protein is CASSTRPGLAGNEQFF.

The rearrangement joins TRBV7-2 to TRBJ1-2, with D perhaps matching TRBD1 (5 bases). This CDR3 has 14 residues. V gave up 6 bases and J gave up 4 bases, with 15 bases separating them. Germline CDR1 reads SGHTA; CDR2 reads FQGNSA. Here the CDR3 DNA reads TGTGCCAGCAGGCTCCGGGGGGTTTTCTATGGCTACACCTTC. This sequence encodes CASRLRGVFYGYTF.

The V gene is TRBV6-2 or TRBV6-3, the J gene TRBJ2-4; 11 positions agree with TRBD2. CDR1 MNHEY and CDR2 SVGEGT come from the germline V gene. Germline trimming cut 4 bases from V and 3 bases from J; bases unmatched to any gene: 2. The CDR3 sequence is 15 residues long. The CDR3 loop is CASSSGTSGKNIQYF. CDR3 sequence (DNA): TGTGCCAGCAGTTCCGGGACTAGCGGCAAAAACATTCAGTACTTC.

The chain joins TRBV6-4 to TRBJ2-3; 8 nucleotides agree with TRBD1. CDR3 size: 15 residues. Germline CDR1 and CDR2: MRHNA and SNTAGT. V lost 4 bases, J lost 4 bases, and 7 bases stayed unmatched. CDR3 region: CASSADRGPADTQYF. The CDR3 nucleotides are TGTGCCAGCAGTGCCGACAGGGGCCCCGCAGATACGCAGTATTTT.

As DNA, the CDR3 is TGCGCCAGCAGCTTGGCTAGTAGCACAGATACGCAGTATTTT. This encodes CASSLASSTDTQYF. V gene TRBV5-1 combines with J gene TRBJ2-3; no clear D gene. Germline loops: CDR1 SGHRS, CDR2 YFSETQ. The germline V and J ends were trimmed by 0 bases and 0 bases, with 5 bases remaining between them. The length of the CDR3 is 14 residues.

V gene TRBV5-1 combines with J gene TRBJ1-1, with 8 bases fitting TRBD1. V lost 7 bases to trimming and J lost 4 bases; unmatched junction nucleotides: 9. CDR1 and CDR2 from the germline V gene are SGHRS and YFSETQ. This CDR3 contains 14 residues. CDR3 amino acids: CASRLTTGGTEAFF. CDR3 DNA sequence: TGCGCCAGCCGACTCACAACAGGGGGCACTGAAGCTTTCTTT.

The CDR3 DNA sequence: TGTGCCAGCAGCCAGAGGAGACAGGTCTCGGACACCGGGGAGCTGTTTTTT. It translates to CASSQRRQVSDTGELFF. V and J are TRBV3-1 (or the pseudogene TRBV3-2) and TRBJ2-2; tentatively, D is TRBD1 (6 bases). Between the trimmed V and J ends, which lost 3 bases and 3 bases, there was a span of 17 bases. The CDR3 spans 17 residues. Germline-derived CDR1 and CDR2 are LGHDT and YNNKEL (reference sequence).

This clone has only one observation. The chain couples TRBV5-6 to TRBJ1-2, with a tentative D call TRBD1 (6 bases). In germline, CDR1 is SGHDT, CDR2 YYEEEE. This CDR3 spans 14 amino acids. V was cut by 3 bases and J by 3 bases, with 12 bases left in between. Here the CDR3 reads CASSSQGRDYGYTF. The DNA of the CDR3 is TGTGCCAGCAGCTCCCAGGGGCGCGACTATGGCTACACCTTC.

The chain is built from TRBV14 and TRBJ2-7, with a possible D match to TRBD1 (5 bases). The germline CDR1 and CDR2 sequences are SGHDN and FVKESK. V was cut by 0 bases and J by 4 bases, with 10 bases left in between. The CDR3 has 14 amino acids. The CDR3 DNA reads as TGTGCCAGCAGCCAAGATAGAAGGGGTTACGAGCAGTACTTC. It codes for CASSQDRRGYEQYF.

Only a few counts were recorded for this clone. The rearrangement joins TRBV9 to TRBJ1-5; TRBD1 matches at 8 bases. The germline V gene has CDR1 SGDLS and CDR2 YYNGEE. After removal of 1 base from V and 2 bases from J, the junction contained 2 bases not matched to a gene. The CDR3 totals 15 residues. CDR3 DNA: TGTGCCAGCAGCGTAACAGGGGGGCGCAATCAGCCCCAGCATTTT. Translation: CASSVTGGRNQPQHF.

This clone has just one count. The gene calls are TRBV7-3 and TRBJ1-2; TRBD1 matches 8 bases. This CDR3 comprises 13 residues. Germline V gene data show CDR1 as SGHTA and CDR2 as FQGTGA. Trimming at V came to 2 bases and at J to 4 bases, leaving 0 bases not matched to a gene. The CDR3 loop reads CASSLGTGYGYTF. As DNA, the CDR3 is TGTGCCAGCAGCTTAGGGACAGGCTATGGCTACACCTTC. Full variable domain (remainder filled in from reference TRBV7-3 and TRBJ1-2): GAGVSQTPSNKVTEKGKYVELRCDPISGHTALYWYRQSLGQGPEFLIYFQGTGAADDSGLPNDRFFAVRPEGSVSTLKIQRTERGDSAVYLCASSLGTGYGYTFGSGTRLTVV.

In this sample, this clone turned up once. The chain carries TRBV5-6 and TRBJ2-5, with D unresolved. Germline V gene sequence: CDR1 SGHDT, CDR2 YYEEEE. The CDR3 loop spans 15 amino acids. Trimming removed 4 bases at V and 4 bases at J, with 17 bases between. The CDR3, as DNA: TGTGCCAGCAGCCCGTTGACTGGATTAAGAGAGACCCAGTACTTC. It specifies CASSPLTGLRETQYF.

The chain uses TRBV27 and TRBJ2-3; maybe TRBD2 (6 bases). V was trimmed by 5 bases and J by 4 bases, leaving 10 bases between them. The CDR3 spans 13 residues. Germline values: CDR1 MNHEY, CDR2 SMNVEV (reference sequence). In nucleotides, the CDR3 is TGTGCCAGCAGTAGTCTAGCGCCAGATACGCAGTATTTT. Translated, it gives CASSSLAPDTQYF.

The CDR3 spells CARSWGDRRHPPNTEAFF. The CDR3 DNA reads TGTGCCAGAAGCTGGGGGGACAGGAGACATCCGCCGAACACTGAAGCTTTCTTT. The V and J genes are TRBV5-3 and TRBJ1-1; 8 bases map to TRBD1. TRBV5-3 is annotated as an ORF whose role is uncertain. V lost 3 bases, J lost 1 base, and 14 bases stayed unmatched. CDR3 length equals 18 residues.

This clone was seen a handful of times. The chain employs TRBV6-5 and TRBJ1-1; no clear D. Germline V lookup: CDR1 MNHEY, CDR2 SVGAGI. This CDR3 has 15 amino acids. V lost 0 bases, J lost 0 bases, and 8 bases lay in between. The CDR3 is CASSYSRSLNTEAFF. The CDR3 DNA is TGTGCCAGCAGTTACTCGCGGAGTTTGAACACTGAAGCTTTCTTT.

The chain uses TRBV19 and TRBJ1-5; 8 bases match TRBD1. This CDR3 is built from 18 residues. Trimming removed 4 bases from V and 2 bases from J; junction bases left unmatched: 13. The V gene's germline CDR1 is LNHDA and CDR2 SQIVND (reference sequence). CDR3 in DNA: TGTGCCAGTAGTACCCGGACAGGGTTTGGCTTGGGCAATCAGCCCCAGCATTTT. Amino acid sequence: CASSTRTGFGLGNQPQHF.

The chain recombines TRBV25-1 with TRBJ2-7, with TRBD2 identical over 13 bases. The trim removed 4 bases at V and 1 base at J, leaving 4 bases unmatched. The CDR3 is 16 amino acids. Germline V gives CDR1 MGHDK, CDR2 SYGVNS. The CDR3 loop reads CASSGPGLAGSYEQYF. CDR3 sequence (DNA): TGTGCCAGCAGTGGACCGGGACTAGCGGGGTCCTACGAGCAGTACTTC.

V gene TRBV30 combines with J gene TRBJ2-2; TRBD2 might be the D (6 bases). V lost 0 bases and J lost 3, with 11 bases in between. Germline V CDR1 and CDR2: GTSNPN, SVGIG (reference sequence). This CDR3 spans 15 amino acids. The CDR3 DNA reads as TGTGCCTGGAGTGTACTAGCCGCGGACACCGGGGAGCTGTTTTTT. Its protein product is CAWSVLAADTGELFF.

The gene calls are TRBV11-2 and TRBJ2-1; D is perhaps TRBD2 (5 bases). Germline V gene data show CDR1 as SGHAT and CDR2 as FQNNGV. The CDR3 runs 16 residues. The V and J ends lost 5 bases and 0 bases respectively, with 14 bases between them. The CDR3 loop is CASSRGGPLSYNEQFF. CDR3 bases: TGTGCCAGCAGCCGAGGCGGGCCTCTCTCCTACAATGAGCAGTTCTTC.

The V and J genes are TRBV19 and TRBJ2-7; 7 bases are a match to TRBD2. This CDR3 is 16 amino acids long. CDR1 LNHDA and CDR2 SQIVND come from the germline V gene (reference sequence). The ends lost 4 bases at V and 0 bases at J; junction bases unmatched: 9. CDR3 DNA: TGTGCCAGTAGTAAATGGGGGGGTCCCCGCTCCTACGAGCAGTACTTC. Translating it yields CASSKWGGPRSYEQYF.

This rearrangement joins TRBV9 to TRBJ2-2; 8 nucleotides align to TRBD2. The CDR3 spans 15 residues. Germline assignment: CDR1 SGDLS and CDR2 YYNGEE. The V segment lost 5 bases and the J segment 0 bases; nucleotides outside the gene matches: 3. The CDR3 loop reads CASSSGGANTGELFF. The DNA for the CDR3 is TGTGCCAGCAGTTCCGGGGGGGCGAACACCGGGGAGCTGTTTTTT.